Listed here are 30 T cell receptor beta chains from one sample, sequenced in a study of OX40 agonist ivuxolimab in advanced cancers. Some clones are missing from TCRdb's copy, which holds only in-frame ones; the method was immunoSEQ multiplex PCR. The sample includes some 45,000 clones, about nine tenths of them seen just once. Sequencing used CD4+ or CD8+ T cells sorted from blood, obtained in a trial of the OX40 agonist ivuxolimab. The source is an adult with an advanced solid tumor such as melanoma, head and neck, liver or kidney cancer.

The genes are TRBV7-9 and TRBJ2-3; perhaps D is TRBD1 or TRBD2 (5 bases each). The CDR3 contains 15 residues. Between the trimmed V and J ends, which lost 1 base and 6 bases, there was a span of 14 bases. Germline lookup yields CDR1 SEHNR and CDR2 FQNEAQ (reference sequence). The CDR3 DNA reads TGTGCCAGCAGCTTAGGGCAGGGAGTGATGGATACGCAGTATTTT. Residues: CASSLGQGVMDTQYF.

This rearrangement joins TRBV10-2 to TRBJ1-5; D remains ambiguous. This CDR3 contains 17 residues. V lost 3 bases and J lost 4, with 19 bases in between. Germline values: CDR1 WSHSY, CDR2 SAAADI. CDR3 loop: CASSDPEGLDKNQPQHF. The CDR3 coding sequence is TGCGCCAGCAGTGACCCCGAAGGCCTAGATAAGAATCAGCCCCAGCATTTT.

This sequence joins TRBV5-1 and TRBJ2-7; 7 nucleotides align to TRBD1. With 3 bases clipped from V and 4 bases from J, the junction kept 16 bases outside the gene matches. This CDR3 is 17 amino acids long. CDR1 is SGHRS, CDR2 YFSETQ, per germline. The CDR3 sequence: CASSSRARQGITYEQYF. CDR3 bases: TGCGCCAGCAGCTCGAGAGCTCGACAGGGCATTACTTACGAGCAGTACTTC.

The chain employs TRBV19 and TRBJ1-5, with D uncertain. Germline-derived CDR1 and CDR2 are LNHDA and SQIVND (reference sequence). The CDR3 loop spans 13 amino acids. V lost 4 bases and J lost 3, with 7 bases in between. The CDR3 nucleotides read TGTGCCAGTAGTACCCAGTACAATCAGCCCCAGCATTTT. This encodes CASSTQYNQPQHF.

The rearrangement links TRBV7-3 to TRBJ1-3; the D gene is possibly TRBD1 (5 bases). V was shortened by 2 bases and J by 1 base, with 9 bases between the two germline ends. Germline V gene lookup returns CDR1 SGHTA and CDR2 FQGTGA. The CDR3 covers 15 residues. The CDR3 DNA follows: TGTGCCAGCAGCTTAGGAGCAGGGTCTGGAAACACCATATATTTT. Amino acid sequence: CASSLGAGSGNTIYF.

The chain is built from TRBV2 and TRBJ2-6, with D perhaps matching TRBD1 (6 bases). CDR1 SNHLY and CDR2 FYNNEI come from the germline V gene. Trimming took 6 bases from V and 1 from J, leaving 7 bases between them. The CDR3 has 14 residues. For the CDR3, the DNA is TGTGCCAGCAGAACAGGGTCTGGGGCCAACGTCCTGACTTTC. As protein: CASRTGSGANVLTF.

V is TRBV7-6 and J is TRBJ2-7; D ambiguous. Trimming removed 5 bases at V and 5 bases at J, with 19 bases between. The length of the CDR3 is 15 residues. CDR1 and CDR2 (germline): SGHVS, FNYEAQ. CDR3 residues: CASSHQDGPRDEQYF. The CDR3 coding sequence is TGTGCCAGCAGCCACCAGGACGGACCAAGGGACGAGCAGTACTTC.

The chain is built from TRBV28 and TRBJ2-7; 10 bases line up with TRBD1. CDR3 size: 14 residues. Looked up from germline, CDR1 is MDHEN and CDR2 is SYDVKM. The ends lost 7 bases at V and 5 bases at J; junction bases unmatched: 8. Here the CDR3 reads CASTLGQGFHEQYF. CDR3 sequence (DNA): TGTGCCAGCACCTTGGGACAGGGGTTCCACGAGCAGTACTTC. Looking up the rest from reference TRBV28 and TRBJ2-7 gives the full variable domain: DVKVTQSSRYLVKRTGEKVFLECVQDMDHENMFWYRQDPGLGLRLIYFSYDVKMKEKGDIPEGYSVSREKKERFSLILESASTNQTSMYLCASTLGQGFHEQYFGPGTRLTVT.

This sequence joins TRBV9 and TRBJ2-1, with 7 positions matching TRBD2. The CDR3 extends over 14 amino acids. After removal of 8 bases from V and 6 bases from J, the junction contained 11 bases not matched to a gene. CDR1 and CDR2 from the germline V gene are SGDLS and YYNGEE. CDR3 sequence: CASGRGDPPNEQFF. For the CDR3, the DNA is TGTGCCAGTGGTCGGGGGGATCCCCCCAATGAGCAGTTCTTC.

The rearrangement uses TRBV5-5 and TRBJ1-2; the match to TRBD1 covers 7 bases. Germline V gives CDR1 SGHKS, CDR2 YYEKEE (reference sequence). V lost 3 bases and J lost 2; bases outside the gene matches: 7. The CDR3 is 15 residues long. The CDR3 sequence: CASSSRQGPNYGYTF. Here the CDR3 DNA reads TGTGCCAGCAGCTCTAGACAGGGACCCAACTATGGCTACACCTTC.

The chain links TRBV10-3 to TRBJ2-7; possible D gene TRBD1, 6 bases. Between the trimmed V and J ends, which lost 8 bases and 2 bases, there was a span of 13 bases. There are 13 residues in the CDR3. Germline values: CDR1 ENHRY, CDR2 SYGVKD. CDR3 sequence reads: CAIGAGATYEQYF. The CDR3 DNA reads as TGTGCCATCGGGGCAGGGGCAACCTACGAGCAGTACTTC.

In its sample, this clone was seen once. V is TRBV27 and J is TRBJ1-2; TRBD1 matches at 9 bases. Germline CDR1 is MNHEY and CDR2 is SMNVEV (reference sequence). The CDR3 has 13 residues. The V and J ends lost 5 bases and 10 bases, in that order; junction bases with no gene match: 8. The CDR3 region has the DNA TGTGCCAGCAGTATTTCGGGACAGGGAGACTACACCTTC. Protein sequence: CASSISGQGDYTF.

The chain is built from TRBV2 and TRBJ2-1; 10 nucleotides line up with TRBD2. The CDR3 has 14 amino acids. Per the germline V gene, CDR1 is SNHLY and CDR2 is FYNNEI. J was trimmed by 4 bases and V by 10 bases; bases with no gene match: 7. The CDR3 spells CANLLAGIYNEQFF. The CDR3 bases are TGTGCCAACTTACTAGCGGGGATTTACAATGAGCAGTTCTTC.

CDR3 DNA sequence: TGTGCCAGTAGTATCCGACTAGCGGGGGTATGGAACTATGAGCAGTTCTTC. Translation: CASSIRLAGVWNYEQFF. The chain carries TRBV19 and TRBJ2-1, with 12 positions matching TRBD2. The trim removed 3 bases at V and 8 bases at J, leaving 11 bases unmatched. The CDR3 extends over 17 amino acids. Germline CDR1 reads LNHDA; CDR2 reads SQIVND (reference sequence). Filled out from reference TRBV19 and TRBJ2-1, the complete variable domain reads DGGITQSPKYLFRKEGQNVTLSCEQNLNHDAMYWYRQDPGQGLRLIYYSQIVNDFQKGDIAEGYSVSREKKESFPLTVTSAQKNPTAFYLCASSIRLAGVWNYEQFFGPGTRLTVL.

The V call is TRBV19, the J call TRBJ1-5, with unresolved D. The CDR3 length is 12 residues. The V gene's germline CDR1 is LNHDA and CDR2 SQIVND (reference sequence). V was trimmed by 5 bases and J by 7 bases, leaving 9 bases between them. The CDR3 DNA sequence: TGTGCCAGTAGTCCTCTAGGGCAGCCCCAGCATTTT. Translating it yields CASSPLGQPQHF.

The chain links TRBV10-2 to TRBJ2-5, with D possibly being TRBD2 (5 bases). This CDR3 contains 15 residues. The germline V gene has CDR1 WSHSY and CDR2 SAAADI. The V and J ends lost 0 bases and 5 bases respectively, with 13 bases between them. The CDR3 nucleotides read TGCGCCAGCAGTGAGTCTGAGGGTGGCGGGGAGACCCAGTACTTC. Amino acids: CASSESEGGGETQYF.

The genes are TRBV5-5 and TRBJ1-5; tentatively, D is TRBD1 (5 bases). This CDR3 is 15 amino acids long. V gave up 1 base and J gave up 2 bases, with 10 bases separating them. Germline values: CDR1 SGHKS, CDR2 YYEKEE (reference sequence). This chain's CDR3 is CASSLWSGGNQPQHF. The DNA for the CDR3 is TGTGCCAGCAGCTTGTGGTCGGGGGGCAATCAGCCCCAGCATTTT. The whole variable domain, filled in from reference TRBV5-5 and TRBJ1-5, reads DAGVTQSPTHLIKTRGQQVTLRCSPISGHKSVSWYQQVLGQGPQFIFQYYEKEERGRGNFPDRFSARQFPNYSSELNVNALLLGDSALYLCASSLWSGGNQPQHFGDGTRLSIL.

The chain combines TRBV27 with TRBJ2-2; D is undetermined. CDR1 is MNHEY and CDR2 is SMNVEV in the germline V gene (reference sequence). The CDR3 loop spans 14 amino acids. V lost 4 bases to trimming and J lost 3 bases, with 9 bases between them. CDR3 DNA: TGTGCCAGCAGTTGGGCGGCTTACACCGGGGAGCTGTTTTTT. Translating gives CASSWAAYTGELFF.

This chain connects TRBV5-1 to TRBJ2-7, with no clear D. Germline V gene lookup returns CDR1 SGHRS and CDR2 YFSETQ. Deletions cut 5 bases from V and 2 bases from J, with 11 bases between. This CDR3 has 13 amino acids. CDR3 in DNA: TGCGCCAGCAGAACAGACCCTACCTACGAGCAGTACTTC. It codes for CASRTDPTYEQYF.

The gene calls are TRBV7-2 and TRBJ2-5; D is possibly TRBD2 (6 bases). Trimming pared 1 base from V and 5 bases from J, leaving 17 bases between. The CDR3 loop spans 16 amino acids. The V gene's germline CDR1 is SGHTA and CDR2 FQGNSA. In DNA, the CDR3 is TGTGCCAGCAGCTTAGGGGCGGGGCGCCCGGGGGAGACCCAGTACTTC. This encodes CASSLGAGRPGETQYF.

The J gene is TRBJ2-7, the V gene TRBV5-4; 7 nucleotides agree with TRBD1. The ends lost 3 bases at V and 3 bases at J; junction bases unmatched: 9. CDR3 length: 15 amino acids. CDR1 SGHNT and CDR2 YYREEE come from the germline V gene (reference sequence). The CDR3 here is CASSSETGSYYEQYF. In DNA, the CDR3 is TGTGCCAGCAGCTCCGAGACAGGGTCCTACTACGAGCAGTACTTC.

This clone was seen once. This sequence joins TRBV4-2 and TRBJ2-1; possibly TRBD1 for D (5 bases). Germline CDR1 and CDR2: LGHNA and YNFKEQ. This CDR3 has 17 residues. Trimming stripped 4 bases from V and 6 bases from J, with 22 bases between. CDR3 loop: CASSPVLGHATFNEQFF. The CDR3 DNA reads TGTGCCAGCAGCCCGGTCTTGGGGCACGCGACGTTCAATGAGCAGTTCTTC.

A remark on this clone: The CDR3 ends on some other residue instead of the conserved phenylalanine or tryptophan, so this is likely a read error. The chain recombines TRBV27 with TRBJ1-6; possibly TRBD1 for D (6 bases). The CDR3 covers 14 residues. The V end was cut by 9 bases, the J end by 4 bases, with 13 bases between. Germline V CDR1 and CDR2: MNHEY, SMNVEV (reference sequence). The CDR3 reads CASSGADYNSPLHL. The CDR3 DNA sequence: TGTGCCAGTTCAGGGGCCGATTATAATTCACCCCTCCACCTT.

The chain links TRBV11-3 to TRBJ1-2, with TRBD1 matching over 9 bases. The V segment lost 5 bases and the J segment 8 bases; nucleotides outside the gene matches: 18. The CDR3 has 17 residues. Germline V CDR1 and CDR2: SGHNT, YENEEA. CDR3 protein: CASSPVNRTGDRYGYTF. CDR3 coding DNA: TGTGCCAGCAGCCCCGTTAATAGGACAGGGGATAGGTACGGCTACACCTTC.

CDR3 sequence: CASGRPAGVHNEQFF. CDR3 in DNA: TGTGCTAGTGGCCGACCCGCCGGAGTTCACAATGAGCAGTTCTTC. This chain links TRBV12-5 with TRBJ2-1, with D uncertain. Trimming pared 6 bases from V and 5 bases from J, leaving 17 bases between. The germline V gene has CDR1 LGHNT and CDR2 FRNRAP. CDR3 length: 15 amino acids.

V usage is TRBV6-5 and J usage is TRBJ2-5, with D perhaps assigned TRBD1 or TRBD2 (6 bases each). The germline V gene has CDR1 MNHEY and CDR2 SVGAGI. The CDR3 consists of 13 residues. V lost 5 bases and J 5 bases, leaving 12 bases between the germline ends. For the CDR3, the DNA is TGTGCCAGCAGTATGGGGGGCGGGGAGACCCAGTACTTC. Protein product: CASSMGGGETQYF.

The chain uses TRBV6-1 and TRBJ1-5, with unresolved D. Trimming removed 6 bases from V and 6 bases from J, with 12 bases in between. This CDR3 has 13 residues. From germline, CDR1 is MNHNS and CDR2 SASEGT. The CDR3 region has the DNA TGTGCCAGCAGCCTTGGGGTGAGTCAGCCCCAGCATTTT. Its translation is CASSLGVSQPQHF.

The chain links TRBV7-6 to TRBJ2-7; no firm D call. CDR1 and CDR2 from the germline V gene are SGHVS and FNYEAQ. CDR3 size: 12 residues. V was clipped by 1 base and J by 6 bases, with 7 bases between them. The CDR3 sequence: CASSLGWGEQYF. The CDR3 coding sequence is TGTGCCAGCAGCTTAGGTTGGGGCGAGCAGTACTTC.

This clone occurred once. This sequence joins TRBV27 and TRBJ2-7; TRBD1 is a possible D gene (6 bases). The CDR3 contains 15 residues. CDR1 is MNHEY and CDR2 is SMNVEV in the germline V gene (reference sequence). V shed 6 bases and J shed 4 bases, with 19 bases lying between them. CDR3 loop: CASSLRGVSLYEQYF. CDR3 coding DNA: TGTGCCAGCAGCCTCAGGGGTGTGTCGCTTTACGAGCAGTACTTC.

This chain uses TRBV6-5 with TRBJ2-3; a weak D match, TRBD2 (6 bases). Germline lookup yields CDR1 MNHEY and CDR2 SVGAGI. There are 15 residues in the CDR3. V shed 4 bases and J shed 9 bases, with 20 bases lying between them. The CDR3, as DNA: TGTGCCAGCAGTTCATCCCCCTGGGGGGAACAAACGCAGTATTTT. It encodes CASSSSPWGEQTQYF.